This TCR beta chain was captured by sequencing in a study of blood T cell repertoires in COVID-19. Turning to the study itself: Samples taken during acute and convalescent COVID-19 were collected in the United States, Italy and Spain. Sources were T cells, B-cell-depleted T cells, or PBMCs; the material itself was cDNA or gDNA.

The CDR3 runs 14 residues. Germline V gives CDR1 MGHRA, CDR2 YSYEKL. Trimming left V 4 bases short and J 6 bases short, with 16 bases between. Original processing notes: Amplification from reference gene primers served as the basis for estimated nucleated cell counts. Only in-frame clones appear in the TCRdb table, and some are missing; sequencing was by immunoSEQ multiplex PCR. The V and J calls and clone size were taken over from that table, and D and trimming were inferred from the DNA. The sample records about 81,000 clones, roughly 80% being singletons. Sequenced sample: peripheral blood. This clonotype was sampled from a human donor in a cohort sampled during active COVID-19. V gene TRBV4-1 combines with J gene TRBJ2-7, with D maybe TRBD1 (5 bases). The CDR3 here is CASSRKAQGFEQYF. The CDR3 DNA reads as TGCGCCAGCAGCCGAAAAGCTCAGGGTTTCGAGCAGTACTTC.